These 18 T cell receptor beta chains came from one sample sequenced in a study of T cells after yellow fever vaccination. MiXCR was run by TCRdb on the 5' RACE reads, yielding one entry per CDR3 protein. The sample has hundreds of thousands of distinct CDR3 sequences; about a fifth are singletons. The specimen was PBMCs, collected about 21 days after the first yellow fever vaccination. These receptors were taken from a man aged 18-30 years who received the YFV17D yellow fever vaccine.

V gene TRBV13 combines with J gene TRBJ1-3, with no clear D. This CDR3 contains 15 residues. Germline-derived CDR1 and CDR2 are PRHDT and FYEKMQ (reference sequence). Trimming pared 2 bases from V and 2 bases from J, leaving 10 bases between. CDR3: CASSLRLVTGNTIYF. DNA for the CDR3: TGTGCCAGCAGCTTACGTTTGGTCACTGGAAACACCATATATTTT.

This clonotype was picked up many times. The chain couples TRBV7-6 to TRBJ2-3; D unclear. V was pared by 3 bases and J by 8 bases, with 6 bases between. Germline V CDR1 and CDR2: SGHVS, FNYEAQ. This CDR3 spans 11 amino acids. CDR3: CASSLGPTQYF. The DNA for the CDR3 is TGTGCCAGCAGCTTGGGTCCTACGCAGTATTTT. The full variable domain, its missing parts supplied by reference TRBV7-6 and TRBJ2-3, is GAGVSQSPRYKVTKRGQDVALRCDPISGHVSLYWYRQALGQGPEFLTYFNYEAQQDKSGLPNDRFSAERPEGSISTLTIQRTEQRDSAMYRCASSLGPTQYFGPGTRLTVL.

The chain combines TRBV18 with TRBJ1-4; tentative D call: TRBD1 (5 bases). CDR3 length equals 14 residues. Deletions cut 3 bases from V and 8 bases from J, with 13 bases between. Germline CDR1 and CDR2: KGHSH and LQKENI. The CDR3 DNA reads as TGTGCCAGCTCACCGGCGTCAGGGCAGGAAAAACTGTTTTTT. Translation gives CASSPASGQEKLFF. Combining the CDR3 with reference TRBV18 and TRBJ1-4 gives the whole variable domain NAGVMQNPRHLVRRRGQEARLRCSPMKGHSHVYWYRQLPEEGLKFMVYLQKENIIDESGMPKERFSAEFPKEGPSILRIQQVVRGDSAAYFCASSPASGQEKLFFGSGTQLSVL.

This clonotype was counted only a few times. The rearrangement uses TRBV6-1 and TRBJ1-1; unclear D gene. V was trimmed by 6 bases and J by 3 bases, leaving 11 bases between them. The CDR3 is 13 residues long. Germline V lookup: CDR1 MNHNS, CDR2 SASEGT. CDR3 bases: TGTGCCAGCAGCCAGACTCGAGACACTGAAGCTTTCTTT. It is translated as CASSQTRDTEAFF.

The chain's CDR3 is CASSIREQIEYGYTF. The DNA of the CDR3 is TGTGCCAGTAGTATACGGGAACAAATTGAGTATGGCTACACCTTC. The gene calls are TRBV19 and TRBJ1-2; no firm D call. CDR3 length: 15 amino acids. V was trimmed by 2 bases and J by 5 bases, leaving 15 bases between them. The germline gives CDR1 LNHDA, CDR2 SQIVND (reference sequence).

In this sample, this clonotype turned up many times. The gene calls are TRBV7-6 and TRBJ2-5; 7 bases are shared with TRBD1. Germline CDR1 is SGHVS and CDR2 is FNYEAQ. The CDR3 sequence is 14 residues long. V lost 5 bases to trimming and J lost 1 base; unmatched junction nucleotides: 4. The CDR3 DNA is TGTGCCAGCAGCCAAAGGACAGGCCAAGAGACCCAGTACTTC. Its translation is CASSQRTGQETQYF.

This clonotype has just one count. The chain is built from TRBV10-1 and TRBJ2-1, with D possibly being TRBD1 (5 bases). The germline CDR1 and CDR2 sequences are WNHNN and SYGVQD (reference sequence). The CDR3 loop spans 15 amino acids. V lost 3 bases and J 0 bases, leaving 9 bases between the germline ends. The CDR3: CASSESGNSYNEQFF. The DNA for the CDR3 is TGCGCCAGCAGTGAATCAGGGAACTCCTACAATGAGCAGTTCTTC.

This clonotype was counted ten times or more. This chain links TRBV12-3 or TRBV12-4 with TRBJ1-2; D is unresolved. The CDR3 covers 13 residues. Trimming cost V 6 bases and J 2 bases, with 10 bases left between them. CDR3 DNA sequence: TGTGCCAGCAGCCCCGACGGCAACTATGGCTACACCTTC. Its protein is CASSPDGNYGYTF.

This chain uses TRBV6-1 with TRBJ2-3; 8 bases align to TRBD1. The CDR3 has 15 amino acids. Germline CDR1 reads MNHNS; CDR2 reads SASEGT. The V gene end was trimmed by 5 bases and the J gene end by 3 bases; junction bases not matched to a gene: 7. This CDR3 reads CASSRQGAVTDTQYF. DNA of the CDR3: TGTGCCAGCAGTAGGCAGGGGGCGGTGACAGATACGCAGTATTTT.

This clonotype turned up a few times. J is TRBJ2-2 and V is TRBV5-1, with D possibly matching TRBD2 (6 bases). This CDR3 has 15 residues. Deletions cut 8 bases from V and 0 bases from J, with 14 bases between. Per the germline V gene, CDR1 is SGHRS and CDR2 is YFSETQ. The CDR3: CASQPGGTNTGELFF. CDR3 nucleotide sequence: TGCGCCAGTCAACCTGGGGGGACGAACACCGGGGAGCTGTTTTTT.

In this sample, this clonotype turned up a few times. This chain connects TRBV7-2 to TRBJ2-5, with 7 bases lining up with TRBD2. The CDR3 has 13 residues. CDR1 is SGHTA, CDR2 FQGNSA, per germline. J gave up 5 bases and V 4 bases, and 4 bases lay outside the gene matches. The CDR3 reads CASSSGGFETQYF. CDR3 nucleotides: TGTGCCAGCAGCTCGGGAGGATTTGAGACCCAGTACTTC.

This clonotype was counted many times. This sequence joins TRBV4-1 and TRBJ1-3, with D maybe TRBD1 (5 bases). With 3 bases removed from V and 3 bases from J, the gap between germline ends came to 6 bases. CDR1 MGHRA and CDR2 YSYEKL come from the germline V gene. The CDR3 covers 13 residues. The CDR3 sequence: CASSHGGGNTIYF. The CDR3, as DNA: TGCGCCAGCAGCCATGGGGGTGGAAACACCATATATTTT.

The V call is TRBV5-1, the J call TRBJ1-4; D unresolved. Germline assignment: CDR1 SGHRS and CDR2 YFSETQ. The CDR3 totals 14 residues. Trimming cost V 0 bases and J 7 bases, with 10 bases left between them. CDR3 residues: CASSLGRVFEKLFF. DNA of the CDR3: TGCGCCAGCAGCTTGGGCCGGGTTTTTGAAAAACTGTTTTTT.

CDR3 sequence: CASSLERGGQETQYF. CDR3 DNA: TGCGCCAGCAGCTTGGAGCGGGGGGGACAAGAGACCCAGTACTTC. The chain joins TRBV5-1 to TRBJ2-5; 10 positions match TRBD2. CDR3 size: 15 residues. Germline lookup yields CDR1 SGHRS and CDR2 YFSETQ. The trim removed 0 bases at V and 2 bases at J, leaving 1 base unmatched.

The chain employs TRBV29-1 and TRBJ1-1; no reliable D call. This CDR3 is built from 10 residues. Germline loops: CDR1 SQVTM, CDR2 ANQGSEA. The V end was cut by 5 bases, the J end by 1 base, with 2 bases between. The CDR3 region is CSVRNTEAFF. In DNA, the CDR3 is TGCAGCGTTCGGAACACTGAAGCTTTCTTT.

The chain recombines TRBV4-1 with TRBJ2-1; D is perhaps TRBD2 (5 bases). Germline assignment: CDR1 MGHRA and CDR2 YSYEKL. The ends were cut back, 3 bases at V and 10 bases at J, with 13 bases in the middle. This CDR3 is built from 13 residues. The CDR3 protein is CASSQEDSPEQFF. The CDR3 bases are TGCGCCAGCAGCCAGGAGGACTCCCCCGAGCAGTTCTTC.

This clonotype was seen a handful of times. The V gene is TRBV6-2 or TRBV6-3, the J gene TRBJ2-1, with a tentative D call TRBD1 (6 bases). Looked up from germline, CDR1 is MNHEY and CDR2 is SVGEGT. The ends were cut back, 4 bases at V and 7 bases at J, with 8 bases in the middle. The CDR3 has 12 residues. DNA for the CDR3: TGTGCCAGCAGTTCCGGGACAAATGAGCAGTTCTTC. Protein product: CASSSGTNEQFF.

The chain couples TRBV27 to TRBJ1-6; no definite D call. The ends were cut back, 1 base at V and 6 bases at J, with 4 bases in the middle. Germline V gives CDR1 MNHEY, CDR2 SMNVEV (reference sequence). CDR3 length: 13 residues. DNA of the CDR3: TGTGCCAGCAGTTTATACGGTAATTCACCCCTCCACTTT. This encodes CASSLYGNSPLHF.